Following are 18 T cell receptor beta chains from one sample sequenced in a study of cytomegalovirus exposure and HLA in healthy donors (dated by TCRdb to the late 2010s). Libraries came from the immunoSEQ multiplex PCR assay. TCRdb carries this immuneACCESS record with in-frame sequences only. Its versions omit some clonotypes, under half of them owing to an unresolved V gene in the studies checked, with the rest unexplained. The sample contains 180,000 or so clones, roughly nine tenths of them found a single time. Together, the top ten hold around 7.2% of the sample. Sequenced material: PBMCs. These receptors all stem from a man aged 30 to 39 in good health and CMV-seropositive.

J is TRBJ2-1 and V is TRBV10-3; TRBD2 aligns across 9 bases. Germline CDR1 ENHRY, CDR2 SYGVKD. V lost 8 bases, J lost 4 bases, and 6 bases stayed unmatched. This CDR3 comprises 14 residues. CDR3 loop: CAIRSGSGYNEQFF. CDR3 DNA: TGTGCCATCCGTAGCGGGAGCGGGTACAATGAGCAGTTCTTC.

The gene calls are TRBV7-9 and TRBJ2-3; D is ambiguous. V lost 3 bases, J lost 3 bases, and 10 bases lay in between. CDR1 SEHNR and CDR2 FQNEAQ come from the germline V gene (reference sequence). This CDR3 spans 14 amino acids. As DNA, the CDR3 is TGTGCCAGCAGCTTTGGAGACGGGACAGATACGCAGTATTTT. Its translation: CASSFGDGTDTQYF.

This chain links TRBV19 with TRBJ2-2; no clear D. With 3 bases removed from V and 5 bases from J, the gap between germline ends came to 10 bases. The CDR3 extends over 14 amino acids. Per germline, CDR1 LNHDA and CDR2 SQIVND (reference sequence). Here the CDR3 reads CASSIFGETGELFF. The CDR3 coding sequence is TGTGCCAGTAGTATTTTTGGAGAAACCGGGGAGCTGTTTTTT.

The rearrangement links TRBV4-1 to TRBJ2-7, with D unclear. The V end lost 8 bases, the J end lost 7 bases, and 27 bases lay between the germline ends. The germline V gene has CDR1 MGHRA and CDR2 YSYEKL. This CDR3 comprises 16 residues. The CDR3 here is CASGMGRTPGVREQYF. CDR3 in DNA: TGCGCCAGCGGCATGGGAAGGACCCCAGGTGTACGTGAGCAGTACTTC.

The chain combines TRBV4-3 with TRBJ2-5; 8 bases line up with TRBD2. Trimming at V came to 0 bases and at J to 4 bases, leaving 7 bases not matched to a gene. The CDR3 runs 16 residues. The germline CDR1 and CDR2 sequences are LGHNA and YSLEER. In DNA, the CDR3 is TGCGCCAGCAGCCAAGATCCACCCGGGGGGGCAGAGACCCAGTACTTC. It is translated as CASSQDPPGGAETQYF.

The gene calls are TRBV2 and TRBJ2-1; unclear D gene. This CDR3 has 15 amino acids. Germline CDR1 is SNHLY and CDR2 is FYNNEI. The ends were cut back, 6 bases at V and 0 bases at J, with 12 bases in the middle. The CDR3 reads CASSPSLSSYNEQFF. The CDR3 nucleotides read TGTGCCAGCAGCCCCAGCCTTAGCTCCTACAATGAGCAGTTCTTC.

This chain uses TRBV6-5 with TRBJ2-7; 10 positions match TRBD2. V was pared by 7 bases and J by 7 bases, with 10 bases of the junction left unmatched. This CDR3 is 14 amino acids long. Germline V lookup: CDR1 MNHEY, CDR2 SVGAGI. The CDR3 DNA follows: TGTGCCAGCACCAGCGGGGGGGGGTTTGGAGAGCAGTACTTC. Amino acid sequence: CASTSGGGFGEQYF.

V gene TRBV11-1 combines with J gene TRBJ1-6; D remains ambiguous. Germline V gene sequence: CDR1 SGHAT, CDR2 FQDESV (reference sequence). V shed 5 bases and J shed 6 bases, with 14 bases lying between them. There are 15 residues in the CDR3. CDR3 in DNA: TGTGCCAGCAGCCTTTCAGGACGTACTAATTCACCCCTCCACTTT. This codes for CASSLSGRTNSPLHF.

J is TRBJ2-7 and V is TRBV15, with D perhaps matching TRBD2 (5 bases). Germline V CDR1 and CDR2: LNHNV, YYDKDF (reference sequence). V lost 1 base and J lost 7, with 14 bases in between. The CDR3 loop spans 14 amino acids. The CDR3 DNA reads as TGTGCCACCAGCAGAGTCCTAGCCTCTCGGGAGCAGTACTTC. Translation: CATSRVLASREQYF.

This clone was picked up one time. The chain joins TRBV2 to TRBJ2-2, with 8 bases aligning to TRBD1. Germline assignment: CDR1 SNHLY and CDR2 FYNNEI. The CDR3 length is 16 residues. The V and J ends lost 5 bases and 2 bases, in that order; junction bases with no gene match: 7. In DNA form, the CDR3 reads TGTGCCAGCAGTCCGGACAGGGTGACAAACACCGGGGAGCTGTTTTTT. Translating it yields CASSPDRVTNTGELFF.

The genes are TRBV5-1 and TRBJ2-3; 10 nucleotides match TRBD2. This CDR3 region has 16 residues. Germline trimming cut 0 bases from V and 7 bases from J; bases unmatched to any gene: 8. Germline V gene lookup returns CDR1 SGHRS and CDR2 YFSETQ. In DNA form, the CDR3 reads TGCGCCAGCAGCTTGGAGGGGCTAGCGGGAGTAAATACGCAGTATTTT. Translated, it gives CASSLEGLAGVNTQYF.

The J gene is TRBJ2-1, the V gene TRBV15, with D possibly TRBD2 on 6 matching bases. This CDR3 is 15 amino acids long. Germline V CDR1 and CDR2: LNHNV, YYDKDF (reference sequence). The ends were cut back, 1 base at V and 6 bases at J, with 13 bases in the middle. CDR3 residues: CATSRGGGDFNEQFF. CDR3 in DNA: TGTGCCACCAGCAGAGGTGGCGGGGACTTCAATGAGCAGTTCTTC.

This clone was observed once. This rearrangement joins TRBV7-2 to TRBJ1-1, with D possibly TRBD1 on 5 matching bases. This CDR3 has 15 amino acids. Germline CDR1 is SGHTA and CDR2 is FQGNSA. The V gene lost 3 bases and the J gene lost 6 bases, with 17 bases spanning the gap. Here the CDR3 DNA reads TGTGCCAGCAGCTTTATTATGGGGGAGGGAGCTGAAGCTTTCTTT. Its translation is CASSFIMGEGAEAFF.

This chain uses TRBV27 with TRBJ2-7; 7 bases align to TRBD1. There are 14 residues in the CDR3. CDR1 and CDR2 (germline): MNHEY, SMNVEV (reference sequence). V lost 6 bases and J lost 3; bases outside the gene matches: 8. The CDR3 protein is CASSFDRADYEQYF. CDR3 in DNA: TGTGCCAGCAGCTTCGACAGGGCAGACTACGAGCAGTACTTC.

The chain combines TRBV20-1 with TRBJ2-7, with D possibly being TRBD1 (6 bases). The ends were cut back, 5 bases at V and 7 bases at J, with 12 bases in the middle. This CDR3 contains 11 residues. CDR1 DFQATT and CDR2 SNEGSKA come from the germline V gene (reference sequence). The CDR3 is CSADDRREQYF. CDR3 nucleotides: TGCAGTGCTGACGACAGGAGAGAGCAGTACTTC.

This chain connects TRBV2 to TRBJ2-5; weak D call: TRBD2 (6 bases). The CDR3 has 14 amino acids. V lost 2 bases, J lost 2 bases, and 9 bases lay in between. Germline V gives CDR1 SNHLY, CDR2 FYNNEI. CDR3 amino acids: CASSEPEGQETQYF. In DNA, the CDR3 is TGTGCCAGCAGTGAACCGGAGGGGCAAGAGACCCAGTACTTC.

The J gene is TRBJ2-2, the V gene TRBV25-1; no definite D call. In germline, CDR1 is MGHDK, CDR2 SYGVNS. V was shortened by 1 base and J by 5 bases, with 8 bases between the two germline ends. The length of the CDR3 is 14 residues. The CDR3 loop reads CASSESVGTGELFF. CDR3 nucleotides: TGTGCCAGCAGTGAATCAGTGGGGACCGGGGAGCTGTTTTTT.

V usage is TRBV25-1 and J usage is TRBJ1-2, with 10 bases identical to TRBD1. Germline V gene data show CDR1 as MGHDK and CDR2 as SYGVNS. Trimming removed 5 bases from V and 8 bases from J; junction bases left unmatched: 5. CDR3 length: 13 amino acids. CDR3 sequence reads: CASSRQGAGGYTF. CDR3 in DNA: TGTGCCAGCAGTAGACAGGGGGCCGGGGGCTACACCTTC.